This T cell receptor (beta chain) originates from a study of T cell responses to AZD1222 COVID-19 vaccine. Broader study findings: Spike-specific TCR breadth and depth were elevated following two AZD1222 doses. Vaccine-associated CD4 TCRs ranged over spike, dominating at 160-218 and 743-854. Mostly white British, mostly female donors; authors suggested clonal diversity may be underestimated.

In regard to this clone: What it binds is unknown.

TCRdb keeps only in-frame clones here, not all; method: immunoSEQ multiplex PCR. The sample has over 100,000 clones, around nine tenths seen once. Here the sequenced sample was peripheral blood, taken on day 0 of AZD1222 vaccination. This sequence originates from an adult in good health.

The DNA for the CDR3 is TGTGCCAGCAGACTAAGGACAGATAGCAATCAGCCCCAGCATTTT. This sequence encodes CASRLRTDSNQPQHF. This chain uses TRBV5-4 with TRBJ1-5, with a weak D call TRBD1 (6 bases). V shed 5 bases and J shed 0 bases, with 12 bases lying between them. The CDR3 loop spans 15 amino acids. The V gene's germline CDR1 is SGHNT and CDR2 YYREEE (reference sequence).